These 21 T cell receptor beta chains were sequenced from one sample in a study of blood T cell repertoires in COVID-19. Sequenced by immunoSEQ multiplex PCR; TCRdb stores in-frame clones only, minus some. Among approximately 300,000 clones, roughly 90% were seen once, and the ten largest hold roughly 3.9%. Sequencing was done on a sample of PBMCs or T cells enriched from blood (not recorded which). These TCRs come from a woman in her twenties or thirties who had been exposed to COVID-19.

The chain joins TRBV20-1 to TRBJ2-7, with D possibly being TRBD2 (7 bases). CDR1 is DFQATT and CDR2 is SNEGSKA in the germline V gene (reference sequence). Trimming cost V 2 bases and J 7 bases, with 9 bases left between them. The length of the CDR3 is 11 residues. CDR3 loop: CSARRGGEQYF. CDR3 DNA: TGCAGTGCTAGAAGGGGGGGAGAGCAGTACTTC.

The V and J genes are TRBV18 and TRBJ2-5; 7 positions agree with TRBD1. With 0 bases clipped from V and 7 bases from J, the junction kept 11 bases outside the gene matches. The CDR3 covers 16 residues. Germline V CDR1 and CDR2: KGHSH, LQKENI. CDR3 sequence (DNA): TGTGCCAGCTCACCACCAGAGAGGGGGCGCTGGGGGACCCAGTACTTC. Its translation: CASSPPERGRWGTQYF.

The rearrangement joins TRBV6-6 to TRBJ1-3; maybe TRBD1 (6 bases). V was trimmed by 4 bases and J by 4 bases, leaving 11 bases between them. CDR3 length equals 14 residues. Germline lookup yields CDR1 MNHNY and CDR2 SVGAGI (reference sequence). This chain's CDR3 is CASSLQGDGNTIYF. The CDR3 nucleotides are TGTGCCAGCAGTTTACAGGGCGACGGAAACACCATATATTTT.

The chain is built from TRBV18 and TRBJ1-1; unclear D gene. The CDR3 loop spans 13 amino acids. CDR1 is KGHSH, CDR2 LQKENI, per germline. Trimming shortened V by 3 bases and J by 7 bases, and 12 bases separated the two germline ends. The CDR3 loop is CASSPLDTNEAFF. The DNA of the CDR3 is TGTGCCAGCTCACCCCTCGACACCAATGAAGCTTTCTTT.

V and J are TRBV7-8 and TRBJ1-1, with 9 bases matching TRBD1. CDR1 is SGHVS and CDR2 is FQNEAQ in the germline V gene. The V and J ends lost 3 bases and 11 bases, in that order; junction bases with no gene match: 7. This CDR3 contains 13 residues. Written as DNA, the CDR3 is TGTGCCAGCAGCTTCAGGACAGGGGTGATGGCTTTCTTT. This translates into CASSFRTGVMAFF.

The chain is built from TRBV4-1 and TRBJ2-1, with 10 bases identical to TRBD1. The CDR3 contains 16 residues. Per the germline V gene, CDR1 is MGHRA and CDR2 is YSYEKL. V was clipped by 2 bases and J by 9 bases; unmatched bases: 10. The CDR3 loop is CASSQKRGQGRREQFF. The DNA for the CDR3 is TGCGCCAGCAGCCAAAAAAGGGGACAGGGGCGGCGTGAGCAGTTCTTC.

The rearrangement links TRBV27 to TRBJ2-1; maybe TRBD1 (6 bases). V lost 8 bases and J lost 2, with 16 bases in between. The CDR3 is 15 residues long. CDR1 is MNHEY and CDR2 is SMNVEV in the germline V gene (reference sequence). The CDR3 nucleotides are TGTGCCAGCGGGTCAGGGGTAGTCCCCTACAATGAGCAGTTCTTC. Translation: CASGSGVVPYNEQFF.

The table lists this clone with a count of one. This chain joins TRBV7-2 and TRBJ2-7; 12 bases are a match to TRBD1. V dropped 2 bases and J dropped 5; count of bases not matched to a gene: 4. The CDR3 consists of 15 residues. Germline V CDR1 and CDR2: SGHTA, FQGNSA. The CDR3 DNA reads TGTGCCAGCAGCTTATGGGACAGGGGGCGTGACGAGCAGTACTTC. It specifies CASSLWDRGRDEQYF.

V and J are TRBV19 and TRBJ2-2, with no clear D. Germline V gives CDR1 LNHDA, CDR2 SQIVND (reference sequence). The CDR3 is 17 residues long. The V and J ends lost 4 bases and 3 bases respectively, with 18 bases between them. The CDR3 loop reads CASSTETKAYYTGELFF. The DNA of the CDR3 is TGTGCCAGTAGTACCGAAACTAAAGCCTACTACACCGGGGAGCTGTTTTTT.

The J gene is TRBJ2-7, the V gene TRBV12-5; a weak D match, TRBD1 (5 bases). Per the germline V gene, CDR1 is LGHNT and CDR2 is FRNRAP. CDR3 length: 12 amino acids. With 5 bases removed from V and 3 bases from J, the gap between germline ends came to 8 bases. The CDR3 region is CASGVDSYEQYF. The DNA of the CDR3 is TGTGCTAGTGGTGTAGACAGCTACGAGCAGTACTTC. Looking up the rest from reference TRBV12-5 and TRBJ2-7 gives the full variable domain: DARVTQTPRHKVTEMGQEVTMRCQPILGHNTVFWYRQTMMQGLELLAYFRNRAPLDDSGMPKDRFSAEMPDATLATLKIQPSEPRDSAVYFCASGVDSYEQYFGPGTRLTVT.

The chain carries TRBV11-2 and TRBJ1-6; the match to TRBD1 covers 11 bases. The CDR3 has 17 residues. The germline V gene has CDR1 SGHAT and CDR2 FQNNGV. The V gene end was trimmed by 5 bases and the J gene end by 2 bases; junction bases not matched to a gene: 5. The CDR3 DNA sequence: TGTGCCAGCAGCCCGGGGACAGGGGGTACCTATAATTCACCCCTCCACTTT. Amino acid sequence: CASSPGTGGTYNSPLHF.

This chain uses TRBV29-1 with TRBJ1-2; D not resolved. The CDR3 is 12 residues long. CDR1 is SQVTM, CDR2 ANQGSEA, per germline. V lost 7 bases, J lost 8 bases, and 17 bases lay in between. In DNA form, the CDR3 reads TGCAGCGGGGGATACTCCCCGTACGGCTACACCTTC. Its protein product is CSGGYSPYGYTF.

CDR3 in amino acids: CASSQVRDRSTYEQYF. The CDR3 coding sequence is TGTGCCAGCAGCCAAGTCCGGGACAGGTCAACCTACGAGCAGTACTTC. The V call is TRBV3-1 (or the pseudogene TRBV3-2), the J call TRBJ2-7, with 8 bases fitting TRBD1. The CDR3 contains 16 residues. Trimming cost V 1 base and J 2 bases; bases outside gene matches: 7. CDR1 LGHDT and CDR2 YNNKEL come from the germline V gene (reference sequence).

The rearrangement links TRBV7-2 to TRBJ2-2; 7 positions match TRBD2. The germline V gene encodes CDR1 SGHTA and CDR2 FQGNSA. The ends lost 4 bases at V and 7 bases at J; junction bases unmatched: 6. The CDR3 consists of 14 residues. For the CDR3, the DNA is TGTGCCAGCAGCTCTCAACTAGCGAGCGGGGAGCTGTTTTTT. Amino acids: CASSSQLASGELFF.

The chain joins TRBV3-1 (or the pseudogene TRBV3-2) to TRBJ2-3, with 8 bases aligning to TRBD2. CDR3 length: 17 amino acids. The V and J ends lost 4 bases and 1 base, in that order; junction bases with no gene match: 10. Germline V CDR1 and CDR2: LGHDT, YNNKEL (reference sequence). The CDR3 sequence: CASSRRIRAGGTDTQYF. CDR3 nucleotides: TGTGCCAGCAGCCGTCGGATTAGAGCGGGGGGCACAGATACGCAGTATTTT.

The gene calls are TRBV7-8 and TRBJ2-3; 8 nucleotides agree with TRBD1. V dropped 5 bases and J dropped 6; count of bases not matched to a gene: 13. The CDR3 runs to 16 residues. Germline CDR1 reads SGHVS; CDR2 reads FQNEAQ. In DNA, the CDR3 is TGTGCCAGCAGCCCTGTGGACAGGGCGGATTATGATACGCAGTATTTT. It is translated as CASSPVDRADYDTQYF.

The rearrangement uses TRBV27 and TRBJ1-2; 7 positions agree with TRBD1. Trimming took 5 bases from V and 8 from J; bases not matched to a gene: 14. The germline V gene has CDR1 MNHEY and CDR2 SMNVEV (reference sequence). This CDR3 comprises 15 residues. CDR3: CASSDTGTVVRGYTF. The DNA of the CDR3 is TGTGCCAGCAGTGATACCGGGACAGTCGTGCGGGGCTACACCTTC.

The chain combines TRBV4-1 with TRBJ2-1; D is undetermined. Trimming took 0 bases from V and 8 from J, leaving 8 bases between them. Germline CDR1 and CDR2: MGHRA and YSYEKL. The CDR3 runs to 13 residues. CDR3 region: CASSQELADEQFF. CDR3 nucleotides: TGCGCCAGCAGCCAAGAATTGGCAGATGAGCAGTTCTTC.

The CDR3 here is CASQKGAARNTEAFF. The CDR3 DNA reads as TGCGCCAGTCAAAAAGGGGCGGCTAGGAACACTGAAGCTTTCTTT. The V gene is TRBV4-1, the J gene TRBJ1-1, with D perhaps TRBD1 (5 bases). This CDR3 has 15 residues. Per the germline V gene, CDR1 is MGHRA and CDR2 is YSYEKL. V was cut by 9 bases and J by 1 base, with 18 bases left in between.

This sequence joins TRBV27 and TRBJ1-1; perhaps TRBD1 as D (6 bases). The CDR3 is 14 residues long. Trimming removed 4 bases at V and 1 base at J, with 10 bases between. Germline CDR1 and CDR2: MNHEY and SMNVEV (reference sequence). The CDR3 sequence is CASSSTGGNTEAFF. In DNA, the CDR3 is TGTGCCAGCAGTTCGACAGGAGGGAACACTGAAGCTTTCTTT.

CDR3 DNA: TGTGCCAGCAGCCGGTGGCCACAGGGCTACACTGAAGCTTTCTTT. Encoded protein: CASSRWPQGYTEAFF. The V and J genes are TRBV5-6 and TRBJ1-1, with D possibly matching TRBD1 (6 bases). Germline V gene lookup returns CDR1 SGHDT and CDR2 YYEEEE. V lost 4 bases, J lost 3 bases, and 16 bases lay in between. The CDR3 is made up of 15 amino acids.